This TCR beta chain came from a study of regulatory T cells in long-lasting Graves disease. The CDR3 is 14 residues long. With 0 bases removed from V and 0 bases from J, the gap between germline ends came to 8 bases. Germline CDR1 reads DFQATT; CDR2 reads SNEGSKA (reference sequence). In building TCR beta libraries, iRepertoire HTBI primers were used together with Arm-PCR of CDR3 regions. Per the authors' pipeline: Samples revealed approximately 60 TRBV and 14 TRBJ segments. TCRdb reprocessed the multiplex PCR reads via MiXCR and lists one record per CDR3 protein. TCRdb's processing, not the authors' own work, is the source of the V and J calls. The sample includes 300,000 to 500,000 distinct CDR3 sequences, around 21% seen only once; the top ten take more than 20%. This clonotype was picked up many times. Sample time point: persistent/refractory GD, antithyroid drugs over 5 years with positive TRAb. Extracted RNA from PBMCs served as the source of the TCR library.

This material consisted of peripheral blood mononuclear cells (PBMCs), taken when the disease was refractory, from a patient treated with antithyroid drugs. The clonotype originates from a female donor with Graves disease. The V and J genes are TRBV20-1 and TRBJ1-1; no reliable D call. The CDR3 DNA reads as TGCAGTGCTAGAGATCAAGTCATGAACACTGAAGCTTTCTTT. Its translation is CSARDQVMNTEAFF.